Listed here are 9 T cell receptor beta chains from one sample, sequenced in a study of control samples from healthy donors and cancer patients. Sequenced by immunoSEQ multiplex PCR; TCRdb stores in-frame clones only, minus some. The sample carries some 150,000 clones, 91% recorded once. The sample was blood. Receptor source: a man younger than 35 in good health.

V usage is TRBV5-4 and J usage is TRBJ2-7, with D tentatively TRBD1 (6 bases). There are 17 residues in the CDR3. V lost 4 bases to trimming and J lost 1 base, with 21 bases between them. In germline, CDR1 is SGHNT, CDR2 YYREEE (reference sequence). As DNA, the CDR3 is TGTGCCAGCAGCCTGGGTCCACCAGGGGCTACGTCCTACGAGCAGTACTTC. It specifies CASSLGPPGATSYEQYF. The full variable domain, in which reference TRBV5-4 and TRBJ2-7 provide the parts outside the CDR3, is ETGVTQSPTHLIKTRGQQVTLRCSSQSGHNTVSWYQQALGQGPQFIFQYYREEENGRGNFPPRFSGLQFPNYSSELNVNALELDDSALYLCASSLGPPGATSYEQYFGPGTRLTVT.

This clone was found a few times. This rearrangement joins TRBV2 to TRBJ2-7; 8 positions match TRBD1. This CDR3 is 14 amino acids long. CDR1 and CDR2 (germline): SNHLY, FYNNEI. Losses at the gene ends were 6 bases for V and 5 bases for J; bases not matched to a gene: 9. The CDR3 DNA reads TGTGCCAGCAGACCCACAGGGGGGATAAACGAGCAGTACTTC. Translating it yields CASRPTGGINEQYF.

V gene TRBV19 combines with J gene TRBJ2-3, with TRBD1 identical over 7 bases. This CDR3 has 14 residues. Germline V gives CDR1 LNHDA, CDR2 SQIVND (reference sequence). V shed 4 bases and J 1 base; nucleotides not matched to a gene: 2. As DNA, the CDR3 is TGTGCCAGTAGTACAGGGGGAGGCACAGATACGCAGTATTTT. Translating gives CASSTGGGTDTQYF.

The chain couples TRBV19 to TRBJ1-2, with 10 bases lining up with TRBD1. V gave up 4 bases and J gave up 6 bases; unmatched junction bases: 8. The germline V gene has CDR1 LNHDA and CDR2 SQIVND (reference sequence). The CDR3 consists of 15 residues. In DNA form, the CDR3 reads TGTGCCAGTAGTAACACGGGACAGGGGAGGGATGGCTACACCTTC. Encoded protein: CASSNTGQGRDGYTF.

Only a few counts were recorded for this clone. This same CDR3 is encoded by further DNA sequences in the sample. The rearrangement links TRBV7-9 to TRBJ2-7; possible D gene TRBD1, 5 bases. The germline V gene has CDR1 SEHNR and CDR2 FQNEAQ (reference sequence). The CDR3 length is 13 residues. V lost 3 bases, J lost 4 bases, and 10 bases lay in between. The CDR3 loop reads CASSLPGSYEQYF. Here the CDR3 DNA reads TGTGCCAGCAGCTTGCCAGGGTCTTACGAGCAGTACTTC.

The gene calls are TRBV5-6 and TRBJ1-1, with TRBD1 matching over 9 bases. The CDR3 totals 14 residues. Germline CDR1 SGHDT, CDR2 YYEEEE. The J segment lost 2 bases and the V segment lost 5 bases, leaving 4 bases of the junction unmatched. CDR3 bases: TGTGCCAGCAGGGAGACAGGGGGAAACACTGAAGCTTTCTTT. Translation gives CASRETGGNTEAFF. The complete variable domain, with remaining parts taken from reference TRBV5-6 and TRBJ1-1, reads DAGVTQSPTHLIKTRGQQVTLRCSPKSGHDTVSWYQQALGQGPQFIFQYYEEEERQRGNFPDRFSGHQFPNYSSELNVNALLLGDSALYLCASRETGGNTEAFFGQGTRLTVV.

The V and J genes are TRBV4-3 and TRBJ2-5, with TRBD2 matching 11 bases. The V gene's germline CDR1 is LGHNA and CDR2 YSLEER. This CDR3 contains 15 residues. V shed 2 bases and J 5 bases; nucleotides not matched to a gene: 4. The CDR3 bases are TGCGCCAGCAGCCAACACCGGACTAGCGGGGAGACCCAGTACTTC. Translated: CASSQHRTSGETQYF.

The J gene is TRBJ2-1, the V gene TRBV5-1, with D possibly being TRBD1 or TRBD2 (6 bases each). This CDR3 comprises 15 residues. CDR1 is SGHRS and CDR2 is YFSETQ in the germline V gene. V dropped 2 bases and J dropped 2 bases, with 11 bases sitting between them. CDR3 DNA sequence: TGCGCCAGCAGCTTAGGGGGGTCCGCCTACAATGAGCAGTTCTTC. This sequence encodes CASSLGGSAYNEQFF.

The rearrangement joins TRBV5-1 to TRBJ2-5; 12 positions agree with TRBD2. The germline V gene has CDR1 SGHRS and CDR2 YFSETQ. V shed 3 bases, J shed 2 bases, and the junction held 5 bases outside the gene matches. This CDR3 is built from 16 residues. The CDR3 coding sequence is TGCGCCAGCAGCTCCGGACTAGCGGGGATTCAAGAGACCCAGTACTTC. This gives the protein CASSSGLAGIQETQYF.